One and the same sample provided the 20 T cell receptor beta chains below, sequenced in a study of regulatory T cells in long-lasting Graves disease. As to time point: persistent/refractory GD, antithyroid drugs over 5 years with positive TRAb. Extracted RNA from PBMCs served as the source of the TCR library. HTBI primers from iRepertoire and Arm-PCR of CDR3 regions yielded the TCR beta libraries. MiXCR, run by TCRdb on the multiplex PCR reads, gives a single entry per CDR3 protein. Of some 370,000 distinct CDR3 sequences listed, roughly 24% are singletons. Source: peripheral blood mononuclear cells (PBMCs), taken when the disease was refractory, from a patient treated with antithyroid drugs. All receptors come from a woman aged 40 to 55 with Graves disease.

This clonotype was recorded many times. The chain employs TRBV28 and TRBJ1-5; no reliable D call. Germline values: CDR1 MDHEN, CDR2 SYDVKM. This CDR3 region has 16 residues. Trimming cost V 7 bases and J 6 bases, with 22 bases left between them. In DNA, the CDR3 is TGTGCCAGCAAGTTACTGTCGGGTGGTGGCGGTCAGCCCCAGCATTTT. Its translation is CASKLLSGGGGQPQHF.

This clonotype has at least ten counts. V is TRBV5-1 and J is TRBJ2-5; D unresolved. This CDR3 has 14 residues. Per germline, CDR1 SGHRS and CDR2 YFSETQ. The V end was cut by 3 bases, the J end by 2 bases, with 11 bases between. The CDR3 nucleotides are TGCGCCAGCAGCTCACCCGGATCACAAGAGACCCAGTACTTC. Translating gives CASSSPGSQETQYF.

The chain couples TRBV9 to TRBJ2-3; TRBD2 aligns across 12 bases. Trimming at V came to 3 bases and at J to 2 bases, leaving 4 bases not matched to a gene. Germline V lookup: CDR1 SGDLS, CDR2 YYNGEE. This CDR3 has 16 residues. The CDR3 DNA reads as TGTGCCAGCAGCGGGGGGACTAGCGGGCACACAGATACGCAGTATTTT. Protein product: CASSGGTSGHTDTQYF.

Of note for this clonotype: Possible read error: a much larger clone is one base away. This chain connects TRBV20-1 to TRBJ2-1, with 8 bases that match TRBD2. CDR3 length equals 15 residues. Germline-derived CDR1 and CDR2 are DFQATT and SNEGSKA (reference sequence). CDR3 protein: CGARALWTSPNEQFF. DNA of the CDR3: TGCGGTGCTAGAGCTCTGTGGACTAGCCCCAATGAGCAGTTCTTC.

This clonotype was observed many times. J is TRBJ1-2 and V is TRBV9; D remains unclear. Germline values: CDR1 SGDLS, CDR2 YYNGEE. The ends were cut back, 4 bases at V and 4 bases at J, with 17 bases in the middle. This CDR3 spans 15 amino acids. This CDR3 is CASSPYFGESYGYTF. CDR3 sequence (DNA): TGTGCCAGCAGCCCCTATTTTGGGGAAAGCTATGGCTACACCTTC.

The table lists this clonotype with a few counts. The chain combines TRBV7-9 with TRBJ2-5; TRBD2 aligns across 8 bases. Germline-derived CDR1 and CDR2 are SEHNR and FQNEAQ (reference sequence). The CDR3 covers 16 residues. After removal of 0 bases from V and 2 bases from J, the junction contained 5 bases not matched to a gene. The CDR3 loop reads CASSLAASGLQETQYF. The CDR3 DNA reads TGTGCCAGCAGCTTAGCTGCTAGCGGGTTACAAGAGACCCAGTACTTC.

This clonotype was seen repeatedly, ten times or more. This rearrangement joins TRBV28 to TRBJ1-1; D unresolved. Deletions cut 1 base from V and 3 bases from J, with 9 bases between. The CDR3 extends over 14 amino acids. CDR1 and CDR2 (germline): MDHEN, SYDVKM. The CDR3 region has the DNA TGTGCCAGCAGTTTATTGCAGGCGTACACTGAAGCTTTCTTT. Amino acids: CASSLLQAYTEAFF.

This clonotype was seen ten or more times. The chain is built from TRBV28 and TRBJ2-4, with D perhaps TRBD1 or TRBD2 (5 bases each). The length of the CDR3 is 19 residues. CDR1 MDHEN and CDR2 SYDVKM come from the germline V gene. V was trimmed by 5 bases and J by 8 bases, leaving 31 bases between them. The CDR3 DNA follows: TGTGCCAGCAGTCCGACAAACCTCGGGACGGTGAAGAGAGAGGACATTCAGTACTTC. It yields the protein CASSPTNLGTVKREDIQYF.

This clonotype was seen repeatedly, ten times or more. This chain links TRBV12-3 or TRBV12-4 with TRBJ2-7; D is ambiguous. V lost 3 bases and J lost 3, with 9 bases in between. CDR3 length: 13 residues. CDR3 bases: TGTGCCAGCAGTTTGGGCAGCCGCTACGAGCAGTACTTC. Protein sequence: CASSLGSRYEQYF.

Notes on this clonotype: At one boundary the junction diverges from the germline segment, which might be a read error. This chain connects TRBV7-3 to TRBJ1-2; 8 bases map to TRBD1. Germline CDR1 SGHTA, CDR2 FQGTGA. The CDR3 extends over 13 amino acids. CDR3 amino acids: CAGSLQGVDGYTF. Here the CDR3 DNA reads TGTGCCGGCAGCTTACAGGGGGTCGATGGCTACACCTTC.

This clonotype has only a few counts. The chain uses TRBV7-9 and TRBJ1-5; TRBD1 matches at 7 bases. This CDR3 region has 14 residues. The V and J ends lost 5 bases and 5 bases, in that order; junction bases with no gene match: 6. Germline-derived CDR1 and CDR2 are SEHNR and FQNEAQ (reference sequence). CDR3: CASSAGGSHQPQHF. The CDR3 DNA reads TGTGCCAGCAGCGCAGGGGGAAGTCATCAGCCCCAGCATTTT. The full variable domain, with the rest looked up from reference TRBV7-9 and TRBJ1-5, is DTGVSQNPRHKITKRGQNVTFRCDPISEHNRLYWYRQTLGQGPEFLTYFQNEAQLEKSRLLSDRFSAERPKGSFSTLEIQRTEQGDSAMYLCASSAGGSHQPQHFGDGTRLSIL.

This clonotype was seen only a few times. The V gene is TRBV5-1, the J gene TRBJ2-7; no reliable D call. V was trimmed by 2 bases and J by 1 base, leaving 10 bases between them. CDR3 length: 14 amino acids. Germline CDR1 and CDR2: SGHRS and YFSETQ. This CDR3 is CASSLDWPSYEQYF. CDR3 nucleotides: TGCGCCAGCAGCTTAGATTGGCCGTCCTACGAGCAGTACTTC.

The chain couples TRBV18 to TRBJ1-1, with D unresolved. From germline, CDR1 is KGHSH and CDR2 LQKENI. V was pared by 5 bases and J by 1 base, with 11 bases between. The CDR3 contains 14 residues. CDR3 nucleotides: TGTGCCAGCTCATCGATACGAGGGAACACTGAAGCTTTCTTT. Its protein product is CASSSIRGNTEAFF.

This clonotype occurred a few times. The V and J genes are TRBV6-2 or TRBV6-3 and TRBJ1-3; maybe TRBD1 (5 bases). The CDR3 consists of 13 residues. Looked up from germline, CDR1 is MNHEY and CDR2 is SVGEGT. Trimming cost V 4 bases and J 4 bases, with 8 bases left between them. The CDR3 nucleotides read TGTGCCAGCAGTTGGACACGGGGAAACACCATATATTTT. Its protein is CASSWTRGNTIYF.

This clonotype was seen ten or more times. The chain links TRBV7-2 to TRBJ2-7, with D perhaps TRBD1 or TRBD2 (5 bases each). V shed 6 bases and J shed 3 bases, with 15 bases lying between them. The CDR3 length is 14 residues. Germline lookup yields CDR1 SGHTA and CDR2 FQGNSA. The CDR3 here is CASSKPGRGYEQYF. The DNA of the CDR3 is TGTGCCAGCAGTAAACCGGGACGGGGCTACGAGCAGTACTTC. Filled out from reference TRBV7-2 and TRBJ2-7, the complete variable domain reads GAGVSQSPSNKVTEKGKDVELRCDPISGHTALYWYRQSLGQGLEFLIYFQGNSAPDKSGLPSDRFSAERTGGSVSTLTIQRTQQEDSAVYLCASSKPGRGYEQYFGPGTRLTVT.

The rearrangement links TRBV10-1 to TRBJ2-2; D may be TRBD1 or TRBD2 (5 bases each). The CDR3 contains 14 residues. Germline CDR1 reads WNHNN; CDR2 reads SYGVQD (reference sequence). V lost 6 bases to trimming and J lost 7 bases, with 15 bases between them. This CDR3 reads CASSPDRDDGELFF. The CDR3 region has the DNA TGCGCCAGCAGCCCCGATAGGGACGACGGGGAGCTGTTTTTT.

This clonotype occurred a few times. The V call is TRBV20-1, the J call TRBJ2-7; tentatively, D is TRBD1 or TRBD2 (5 bases each). CDR1 and CDR2 (germline): DFQATT, SNEGSKA (reference sequence). There are 12 residues in the CDR3. With 5 bases removed from V and 3 bases from J, the gap between germline ends came to 11 bases. This chain's CDR3 is CSALGTIYEQYF. The CDR3 DNA reads TGCAGTGCTTTAGGGACGATCTACGAGCAGTACTTC.

On this clonotype itself: A much larger clone lies one base from this, so it may be a read error. This chain joins TRBV28 and TRBJ1-1, with D uncertain. The CDR3 totals 11 residues. The V gene's germline CDR1 is MDHEN and CDR2 SYDVKM. CDR3 protein: CTTSPRTEAFF. The CDR3 DNA reads as TGTACCACCTCCCCGCGCACTGAAGCTTTCTTT. Supplemented by reference TRBV28 and TRBJ1-1, the full variable domain reads DVKVTQSSRYLVKRTGEKVFLECVQDMDHENMFWYRQDPGLGLRLIYFSYDVKMKEKGDIPEGYSVSREKKERFSLILESASTNQTSMYLCTTSPRTEAFFGQGTRLTVV.

This clonotype was observed a single time. A far larger clone differs by one base, so this is likely a read error. The V gene is TRBV27, the J gene TRBJ1-1; a weak D match, TRBD1 (5 bases). Germline CDR1 is MNHEY and CDR2 is SMNVEV (reference sequence). The V and J ends lost 3 bases and 3 bases respectively, with 8 bases between them. This CDR3 region has 13 residues. The CDR3 sequence: CASSFWGDTEAFF. CDR3 DNA: TGTGCCAGCAGTTTTTGGGGGGACACTGAAGCTTTCTTT.

V and J are TRBV5-4 and TRBJ2-5, with TRBD2 matching over 7 bases. The CDR3 is 16 residues long. Germline trimming cut 1 base from V and 7 bases from J; bases unmatched to any gene: 13. Germline values: CDR1 SGHNT, CDR2 YYREEE (reference sequence). The CDR3 DNA follows: TGTGCCAGCAGCTTGTGGGTCCTAGCGGACCAGGGGACCCAGTACTTC. Translated, it gives CASSLWVLADQGTQYF.